Sequencing of this T cell receptor beta chain was carried out in a study of T cell clones after liver transplantation. TCRdb's table, derived via immunoSEQ multiplex PCR, lists solely in-frame clones and lacks some. This sample has tens of thousands of clones; 70% to 75% occur once, and the top ten carry about 9.7%. Only a few counts were recorded for this clone. In germline, CDR1 is SGHTA, CDR2 FQGTGA. CDR3 length equals 13 residues. With 1 base removed from V and 4 bases from J, the gap between germline ends came to 7 bases. This clonotype was sampled from a human patient who received a liver transplant. Among the T cells, some may be from the graft donor. This chain uses TRBV7-3 with TRBJ1-2, with D hard to call. The specimen comprised CD4+ T cells from blood, sampled at the 22-month timepoint. CDR3: CASSLNAGYGYTF. The CDR3 coding sequence is TGTGCCAGCAGCTTAAACGCGGGCTATGGCTACACCTTC.